The clone carrying this TCR beta chain has a handful of counts. The method was immunoSEQ multiplex PCR; TCRdb's version includes in-frame clones alone and lacks a portion of them. Of about 480,000 clones listed, approximately 88% are singletons. Between the trimmed V and J ends, which lost 3 bases and 5 bases, there was a span of 14 bases. The CDR3 sequence is 15 residues long. CDR1 is MDHEN, CDR2 SYDVKM, per germline. Sample treatment: roughly 20 received Ad26.COV2.S at low or high dose, single or two shots; 5 received placebo; per-sample allocation not given. Sampling happened 63 days after the first vaccine or placebo injection. The data were taken from a study of Ad26.COV2.S vaccination and SARS-CoV-2 variants.

V usage is TRBV28 and J usage is TRBJ1-5, with a possible D match to TRBD1 (5 bases). Sequenced material: peripheral blood, taken in a trial of Ad26.COV2.S vaccine versus placebo. The source of this sequence is a person aged 18 to 65 who received the Ad26.COV2.S COVID-19 vaccine or a placebo. The CDR3 loop reads CASSLGGAAHQPQHF. Written as DNA, the CDR3 is TGTGCCAGCAGTTTGGGAGGGGCCGCCCATCAGCCCCAGCATTTT. Full variable domain (remainder filled in from reference TRBV28 and TRBJ1-5): DVKVTQSSRYLVKRTGEKVFLECVQDMDHENMFWYRQDPGLGLRLIYFSYDVKMKEKGDIPEGYSVSREKKERFSLILESASTNQTSMYLCASSLGGAAHQPQHFGDGTRLSIL.